This TCR beta chain is from a study of spatial heterogeneity in lung cancer. Study results and caveats: Expanded alpha and beta TCR counts within tumors tracked tumor mutation counts.

The germline V gene has CDR1 SEHNR and CDR2 FQNEAQ (reference sequence). The germline V and J ends were trimmed by 5 bases and 3 bases, with 10 bases remaining between them. The CDR3 contains 13 residues. In TCRdb, the 5' RACE reads were re-called with MiXCR into one record per CDR3 protein. The sample shows 10,000 to 15,000 distinct CDR3 sequences, roughly 6.6% of them seen only once. By share, this clonotype counts as medium-sized. Its antigen is currently unknown. Stated time point: sample taken at primary tumor resection. This chain joins TRBV7-9 and TRBJ1-2; possibly TRBD1 for D (6 bases). Sequenced here: lung tumor tissue, sampled at surgery. The TCR was taken from a female donor with early-stage non-small cell lung cancer. The CDR3 DNA follows: TGTGCCAGCAGCCAGGGGAGTTACTATGGCTACACCTTC. Its protein product is CASSQGSYYGYTF.